This T cell receptor (beta chain) was obtained from a study of control samples from healthy donors and cancer patients. Repertoires were generated with immunoSEQ multiplex PCR, while TCRdb's copy carries only in-frame clones and drops some. The top ten clones hold about 21% of a sample with some 89,000 clones, roughly nine tenths of them seen once. Sequenced input: blood. The sequence came from a man aged 30 to 45 in good health.

CDR3 nucleotides: TGCGCCAGCAGCTTGGTATGGGCGGGGGGATACAATGAGCAGTTCTTC. Translation: CASSLVWAGGYNEQFF. The chain carries TRBV5-1 and TRBJ2-1; 8 positions match TRBD2. Looked up from germline, CDR1 is SGHRS and CDR2 is YFSETQ. The CDR3 is 16 amino acids. The V gene end was trimmed by 0 bases and the J gene end by 4 bases; junction bases not matched to a gene: 6.